This T cell receptor beta chain is drawn from a study of cytomegalovirus exposure and HLA in healthy donors. In the study overall: From HLA-typed donors, an early data release held 70 million to 95 million unique TCRs.

The PCR contained 60 Vbeta and 13 Jbeta primers. Sequencing used immunoSEQ multiplex PCR; TCRdb keeps in-frame clones, though not all of them. This sample has 100,000 to 150,000 clones, with 70% to 80% found just once. Germline-derived CDR1 and CDR2 are LNHDA and SQIVND (reference sequence). The CDR3 sequence is 16 residues long. J was trimmed by 2 bases and V by 9 bases; bases with no gene match: 9. All the people who gave samples were healthy bone marrow donors. In this sample, this clone turned up a few times. Sequenced sample: PBMCs. This TCR was sampled from a woman between 45 and 60 years old in good health and CMV-seropositive. J is TRBJ1-5 and V is TRBV19, with TRBD1 matching 11 bases. CDR3 nucleotide sequence: TGTGCCAGCCAGGGGACAGGGGGAATGGGCAATCAGCCCCAGCATTTT. Protein product: CASQGTGGMGNQPQHF.